Below are 20 T cell receptor beta chains sequenced from a single sample in a study of Graves' ophthalmopathy and Graves' hyperthyroidism. Amplified material comprised TCR beta CDR3 regions derived from RNA transcripts. The first-round RT-PCR employed HTBI primers together with the Qiagen OneStep RT-PCR kit. A multiplex PCR was then performed as the second round. TCRdb used MiXCR to reprocess the multiplex PCR reads, holding one entry per CDR3 protein. Of roughly 480,000 distinct CDR3 sequences in the sample, approximately 15% were seen once. The sample comprised blood. These receptors were obtained from a woman younger than 45 with Graves' ophthalmopathy.

On this clonotype itself: A clone one base away is much larger, so this may be a read error. The conserved final phenylalanine or tryptophan is absent from the CDR3, which likely points to a read error. The CDR3 here is CASSWDLSTEAFY. CDR3 DNA: TGCGCCAGCAGCTGGGATCTGAGCACTGAAGCTTTCTAT. The chain couples TRBV5-1 to TRBJ1-1, with D uncertain. Trimming took 3 bases from V and 4 from J, leaving 10 bases between them. The germline CDR1 and CDR2 sequences are SGHRS and YFSETQ. The CDR3 is made up of 13 amino acids.

This clonotype has ten or more counts. This rearrangement joins TRBV6-1 to TRBJ2-7; 12 nucleotides match TRBD2. Germline CDR1 reads MNHNS; CDR2 reads SASEGT. The CDR3 sequence is 16 residues long. With V trimmed by 5 bases and J by 6 bases, 11 bases remained unmatched. CDR3 bases: TGTGCCAGCAGTAGACTAGCGGGGGAACGGCGCTCCGAGCAGTACTTC. Translating it yields CASSRLAGERRSEQYF.

The rearrangement links TRBV27 to TRBJ2-7; D not certain. CDR3 size: 11 residues. Trimming shortened V by 8 bases and J by 6 bases, and 11 bases separated the two germline ends. Germline V gene data show CDR1 as MNHEY and CDR2 as SMNVEV (reference sequence). CDR3 DNA sequence: TGTGCCAGCCGGAGCTTGGGCGAGCAGTACTTC. Its protein is CASRSLGEQYF.

This clonotype has ten or more counts. This sequence joins TRBV2 and TRBJ1-1; D not certain. Trimming pared 4 bases from V and 2 bases from J, leaving 11 bases between. The CDR3 sequence is 14 residues long. The germline V gene has CDR1 SNHLY and CDR2 FYNNEI. The CDR3 sequence: CASSGARGNTEAFF. CDR3 nucleotide sequence: TGTGCCAGCAGTGGCGCCCGGGGTAACACTGAAGCTTTCTTT.

This clonotype was detected a few times. The chain couples TRBV19 to TRBJ1-2; D call uncertain. Germline assignment: CDR1 LNHDA and CDR2 SQIVND (reference sequence). The CDR3 has 13 residues. The V end was cut by 3 bases, the J end by 1 base, with 6 bases between. CDR3 protein: CASSMMDNYGYTF. Here the CDR3 DNA reads TGTGCCAGTAGTATGATGGATAACTATGGCTACACCTTC.

This clonotype has a handful of counts. V is TRBV12-5 and J is TRBJ2-5; 11 bases map to TRBD2. Germline lookup yields CDR1 LGHNT and CDR2 FRNRAP. This CDR3 contains 17 residues. The trim removed 2 bases at V and 5 bases at J, leaving 10 bases unmatched. Here the CDR3 reads CASGLSRLAGTGETQYF. As DNA, the CDR3 is TGTGCTAGTGGTTTGTCGCGACTAGCGGGGACGGGGGAGACCCAGTACTTC.

J is TRBJ1-1 and V is TRBV15; 10 nucleotides align to TRBD1. V dropped 4 bases and J dropped 2; count of bases not matched to a gene: 7. CDR3 length: 16 residues. Germline-derived CDR1 and CDR2 are LNHNV and YYDKDF (reference sequence). The CDR3: CATSIGQGGLNTEAFF. For the CDR3, the DNA is TGTGCCACCAGCATCGGACAGGGGGGGTTAAACACTGAAGCTTTCTTT.

This clonotype came up many times. The chain has TRBV28 and TRBJ2-2; 10 bases map to TRBD2. The junction had 6 bases not matched to a gene; V was cut back by 1 base and J by 7 bases. CDR1 and CDR2 from the germline V gene are MDHEN and SYDVKM. This CDR3 spans 16 amino acids. The CDR3 nucleotides are TGTGCCAGCAGTTTATCGGCTAGCGGGAGCGGCGGGGAGCTGTTTTTT. Translation gives CASSLSASGSGGELFF. The whole variable domain, remainder taken from reference TRBV28 and TRBJ2-2, is DVKVTQSSRYLVKRTGEKVFLECVQDMDHENMFWYRQDPGLGLRLIYFSYDVKMKEKGDIPEGYSVSREKKERFSLILESASTNQTSMYLCASSLSASGSGGELFFGEGSRLTVL.

Ten or more counts support this clonotype. This chain uses TRBV28 with TRBJ2-7, with D tentatively TRBD1 or TRBD2 (5 bases each). Germline CDR1 MDHEN, CDR2 SYDVKM. The V end was cut by 6 bases, the J end by 2 bases, with 11 bases between. The CDR3 spans 13 residues. Here the CDR3 reads CASRRGVPYEQYF. The CDR3 DNA reads as TGTGCCAGCAGAAGAGGGGTCCCCTACGAGCAGTACTTC.

Many counts were recorded for this clonotype. The CDR3 nucleotides are TGTGCCAGCAGTTACTCCGCGGGCACTGAAGCTTTCTTT. It codes for CASSYSAGTEAFF. The chain couples TRBV6-5 to TRBJ1-1; D gene ambiguous. This CDR3 contains 13 residues. V lost 0 bases to trimming and J lost 4 bases, with 6 bases between them. The V gene's germline CDR1 is MNHEY and CDR2 SVGAGI.

This clonotype has ten or more counts. This rearrangement joins TRBV6-1 to TRBJ2-2; the D is unclear. The CDR3 length is 13 residues. Germline values: CDR1 MNHNS, CDR2 SASEGT. Trimming shortened V by 1 base and J by 4 bases, and 4 bases separated the two germline ends. The CDR3 loop reads CASSEGTTGELFF. Written as DNA, the CDR3 is TGTGCCAGCAGTGAAGGGACCACCGGGGAGCTGTTTTTT.

In its sample, this clonotype was seen once. A much more abundant neighbour one base away suggests this may be a read error. V usage is TRBV12-3 or TRBV12-4 and J usage is TRBJ2-2; 7 bases line up with TRBD2. V lost 5 bases, J lost 4 bases, and 7 bases stayed unmatched. The CDR3 spans 15 residues. CDR3 sequence: CASSQLAWITGELFF. The DNA for the CDR3 is TGTGCCAGCAGTCAACTAGCGTGGATCACCGGGGAGCTGTTTTTT.

At least ten counts were recorded for this clonotype. The chain links TRBV24-1 to TRBJ2-5, with D possibly matching TRBD2 (5 bases). Trimming left V 4 bases short and J 0 bases short, with 8 bases between. This CDR3 spans 14 amino acids. Germline V gene data show CDR1 as KGHDR and CDR2 as SFDVKD. CDR3 sequence reads: CATSDRGNQETQYF. DNA of the CDR3: TGTGCCACCAGTGACCGGGGAAACCAAGAGACCCAGTACTTC.

This clonotype was seen ten or more times. The chain employs TRBV7-2 and TRBJ2-2, with D unclear. V was pared by 4 bases and J by 6 bases, with 6 bases between. The germline V gene encodes CDR1 SGHTA and CDR2 FQGNSA. The CDR3 contains 12 residues. The DNA for the CDR3 is TGTGCCAGCAGCTCCTTCCCCGGGGAGCTGTTTTTT. It specifies CASSSFPGELFF.

As regards this clonotype: A much larger clone sits a single nucleotide away, making a read error possible. The rearrangement joins TRBV12-3 or TRBV12-4 to TRBJ2-7; D is undetermined. Trimming took off 2 bases at V and 3 bases at J, with 11 bases between the two ends. The CDR3 spans 14 residues. CDR3: CASSLQVVGYEQYF. For the CDR3, the DNA is TGTGCCAGCAGTTTACAGGTAGTCGGCTACGAGCAGTACTTC.

This clonotype has only a few counts. A much larger clone differs by one base, so this may be a read error. The rearrangement uses TRBV6-1 and TRBJ1-2; no definite D call. Trimming took off 5 bases at V and 5 bases at J, with 6 bases between the two ends. The CDR3 is made up of 11 amino acids. CDR1 is MNHNS, CDR2 SASEGT, per germline. The CDR3 region has the DNA TGTGCCAGCAGTCGGGAGTATGGCTACACCTTC. Its protein is CASSREYGYTF.

This clonotype was detected many times. V usage is TRBV9 and J usage is TRBJ2-5; the D gene is possibly TRBD1 (5 bases). This CDR3 contains 16 residues. Deletions cut 0 bases from V and 2 bases from J, with 14 bases between. CDR1 and CDR2 (germline): SGDLS, YYNGEE. The CDR3 bases are TGTGCCAGCAGCGTAGGTTCAGCAGGGTGGCAAGAGACCCAGTACTTC. Protein: CASSVGSAGWQETQYF.

This clonotype was counted at least ten times. J is TRBJ2-7 and V is TRBV5-1, with 7 nucleotides matching TRBD1. Germline CDR1 SGHRS, CDR2 YFSETQ. CDR3 length equals 16 residues. After removal of 0 bases from V and 2 bases from J, the junction contained 8 bases not matched to a gene. In nucleotides, the CDR3 is TGCGCCAGCAGCTTGGGTCCACGGGACAGAGCCTACGAGCAGTACTTC. Protein: CASSLGPRDRAYEQYF.

This clonotype appeared many times. The chain couples TRBV19 to TRBJ1-1; D unclear. Per the germline V gene, CDR1 is LNHDA and CDR2 is SQIVND (reference sequence). CDR3 length: 15 residues. Trimming cost V 6 bases and J 1 base, with 15 bases left between them. The CDR3 loop reads CASSKSGVRNTEAFF. In DNA, the CDR3 is TGTGCCAGTAGCAAGAGTGGGGTACGGAACACTGAAGCTTTCTTT. Variable domain in full (rest from reference TRBV19 and TRBJ1-1): DGGITQSPKYLFRKEGQNVTLSCEQNLNHDAMYWYRQDPGQGLRLIYYSQIVNDFQKGDIAEGYSVSREKKESFPLTVTSAQKNPTAFYLCASSKSGVRNTEAFFGQGTRLTVV.

This clonotype was picked up many times. The chain has TRBV4-2 and TRBJ1-3; no firm D call. CDR1 is LGHNA and CDR2 is YNFKEQ in the germline V gene. Trimming stripped 2 bases from V and 3 bases from J, with 11 bases between. The CDR3 is 15 amino acids. CDR3 loop: CASSQPEGYGNTIYF. Written as DNA, the CDR3 is TGTGCCAGCAGCCAACCCGAGGGTTATGGAAACACCATATATTTT.